The clone carrying this T cell receptor beta chain was observed at least ten times. This specimen belongs to a study of T-cell reconstitution after alpha-beta-depleted transplantation in children. The CDR3 is 16 residues long. Germline CDR1 SGHNT, CDR2 YENEEA. V was cut by 3 bases and J by 4 bases, with 16 bases left in between. Library preparation (for TCRbeta) was performed with unique molecular identifiers. MiXCR was run by TCRdb on the PCR reads, yielding one entry per CDR3 protein. The sample lists some 76,000 distinct CDR3 sequences; approximately 11% were seen once. The sequence came from a boy younger than 18 with acute myeloid leukemia, due to receive a stem cell transplant. The V call is TRBV11-3, the J call TRBJ2-1; D is perhaps TRBD2 (6 bases). Sequencing was performed on PBMCs, taken before TCRalphabeta/CD19-depleted stem cell transplant. CDR3 sequence: CASSLGGLGVYNEQFF. CDR3 nucleotides: TGTGCCAGCAGCTTGGGGGGTTTGGGGGTTTACAATGAGCAGTTCTTC.